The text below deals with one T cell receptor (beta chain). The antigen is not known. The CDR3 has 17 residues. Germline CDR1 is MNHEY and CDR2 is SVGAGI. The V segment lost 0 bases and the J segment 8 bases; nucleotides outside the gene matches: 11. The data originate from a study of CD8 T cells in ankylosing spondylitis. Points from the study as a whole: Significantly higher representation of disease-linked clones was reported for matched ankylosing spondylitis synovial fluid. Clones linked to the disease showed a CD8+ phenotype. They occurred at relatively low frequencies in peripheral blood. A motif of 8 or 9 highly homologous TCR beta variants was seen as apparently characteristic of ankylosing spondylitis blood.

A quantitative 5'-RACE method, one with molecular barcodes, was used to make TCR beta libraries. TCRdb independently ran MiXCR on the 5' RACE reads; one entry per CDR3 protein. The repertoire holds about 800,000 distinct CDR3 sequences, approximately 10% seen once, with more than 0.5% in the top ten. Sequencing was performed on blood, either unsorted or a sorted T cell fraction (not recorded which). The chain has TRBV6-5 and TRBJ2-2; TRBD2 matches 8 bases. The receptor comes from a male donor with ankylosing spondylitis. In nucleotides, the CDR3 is TGTGCCAGCAGTTACTCCCCATTTAGACTAGCGTTGGGGGAGCTGTTTTTT. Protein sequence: CASSYSPFRLALGELFF.